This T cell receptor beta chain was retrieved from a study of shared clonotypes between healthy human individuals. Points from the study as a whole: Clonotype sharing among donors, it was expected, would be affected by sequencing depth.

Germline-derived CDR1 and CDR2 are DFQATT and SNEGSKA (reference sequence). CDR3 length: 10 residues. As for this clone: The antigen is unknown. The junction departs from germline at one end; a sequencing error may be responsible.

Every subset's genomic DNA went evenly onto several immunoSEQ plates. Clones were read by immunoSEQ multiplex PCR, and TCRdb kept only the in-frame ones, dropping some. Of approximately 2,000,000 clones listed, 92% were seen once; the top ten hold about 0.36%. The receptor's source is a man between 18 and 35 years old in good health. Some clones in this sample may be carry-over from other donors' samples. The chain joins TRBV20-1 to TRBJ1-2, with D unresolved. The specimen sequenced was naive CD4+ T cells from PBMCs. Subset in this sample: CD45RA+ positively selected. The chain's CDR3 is CSARGSVLSF. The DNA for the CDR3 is TGCAGTGCAAGAGGGTCGGTTCTTTCCTTC.